Each of the 27 T cell receptor beta chains below was sequenced from the same sample in a study of T cell changes during pregnancy in multiple sclerosis. TCRdb's table, derived via immunoSEQ multiplex PCR, lists solely in-frame clones and lacks some. The repertoire has approximately 100,000 clones, just under 95% of them found once; the top ten carry approximately 1.6%. Sequencing was performed on peripheral blood, taken after pregnancy. Receptor source: a female donor with multiple sclerosis, enrolled in a pregnancy study.

The count of this clone is one. The J gene is TRBJ1-1, the V gene TRBV7-8, with D perhaps matching TRBD1 (5 bases). The CDR3 consists of 18 residues. CDR1 SGHVS and CDR2 FQNEAQ come from the germline V gene. V was pared by 0 bases and J by 1 base, with 18 bases between. CDR3 loop: CASSLAPPTAAWNTEAFF. The CDR3 bases are TGTGCCAGCAGCTTAGCCCCACCGACAGCCGCCTGGAACACTGAAGCTTTCTTT. The variable domain in full, with the rest retrieved from reference TRBV7-8 and TRBJ1-1, is GAGVSQSPRYKVAKRGQDVALRCDPISGHVSLFWYQQALGQGPEFLTYFQNEAQLDKSGLPSDRFFAERPEGSVSTLKIQRTQQEDSAVYLCASSLAPPTAAWNTEAFFGQGTRLTVV.

The chain carries TRBV30 and TRBJ2-3; 8 nucleotides line up with TRBD1. In germline, CDR1 is GTSNPN, CDR2 SVGIG (reference sequence). J lost 11 bases, V lost 3 bases, and 10 bases had no gene match. There are 13 residues in the CDR3. The chain's CDR3 is CAWRHRGDSGQYF. DNA for the CDR3: TGTGCCTGGAGACACAGGGGGGACAGTGGGCAGTATTTT.

The rearrangement uses TRBV5-8 and TRBJ1-5, with D possibly TRBD1 on 6 matching bases. This CDR3 comprises 14 residues. Trimming took 10 bases from V and 2 from J, leaving 16 bases between them. The germline CDR1 and CDR2 sequences are SGHTS and YDEGEE. This CDR3 reads CASWDKTRNQPQHF. The CDR3 DNA follows: TGTGCCTCCTGGGACAAAACACGCAATCAGCCCCAGCATTTT. Using reference TRBV5-8 and TRBJ1-5 for the parts outside the CDR3, the full variable domain is EAGVTQSPTHLIKTRGQQATLRCSPISGHTSVYWYQQALGLGLQFLLWYDEGEERNRGNFPPRFSGRQFPNYSSELNVNALELEDSALYLCASWDKTRNQPQHFGDGTRLSIL.

The rearrangement links TRBV15 to TRBJ1-2, with 9 bases fitting TRBD1. Trimming cost V 5 bases and J 3 bases; bases outside gene matches: 7. Germline CDR1 and CDR2: LNHNV and YYDKDF (reference sequence). The CDR3 spans 15 residues. CDR3: CATSGAWTGDYGYTF. DNA of the CDR3: TGTGCCACCAGCGGAGCTTGGACAGGGGACTATGGCTACACCTTC.

This chain links TRBV2 with TRBJ2-1; no clear D gene. The CDR3 loop spans 14 amino acids. Trimming took 8 bases from V and 6 from J, leaving 17 bases between them. Germline CDR1 reads SNHLY; CDR2 reads FYNNEI. Here the CDR3 reads CASENRRQGNEQFF. The CDR3 DNA reads TGTGCCAGCGAAAACAGACGGCAAGGCAATGAGCAGTTCTTC.

The CDR3 coding sequence is TGTGCCAGCATCGGGACAGCTACTAAGGCCAAAAACATTCAGTACTTC. Translated: CASIGTATKAKNIQYF. The chain is built from TRBV16 and TRBJ2-4; 7 nucleotides align to TRBD1. Trimming removed 7 bases from V and 1 base from J; junction bases left unmatched: 10. This CDR3 region has 16 residues. Germline V lookup: CDR1 KGHSY, CDR2 FQNENV.

V is TRBV9 and J is TRBJ2-1; tentative D call: TRBD1 (5 bases). CDR1 and CDR2 (germline): SGDLS, YYNGEE. Trimming cost V 0 bases and J 2 bases, with 12 bases left between them. CDR3 length equals 16 residues. The CDR3 loop is CASSVAWAGPYNEQFF. CDR3 nucleotides: TGTGCCAGCAGCGTAGCGTGGGCAGGGCCCTACAATGAGCAGTTCTTC.

The gene calls are TRBV6-1 and TRBJ2-5, with D perhaps TRBD1 (5 bases). CDR1 MNHNS and CDR2 SASEGT come from the germline V gene. Deletions cut 6 bases from V and 1 base from J, with 9 bases between. The CDR3 is made up of 13 amino acids. The chain's CDR3 is CASSQGVQETQYF. The DNA for the CDR3 is TGTGCCAGCAGCCAGGGTGTCCAAGAGACCCAGTACTTC.

The V and J genes are TRBV15 and TRBJ1-4; the match to TRBD1 covers 8 bases. Germline CDR1 and CDR2: LNHNV and YYDKDF (reference sequence). J lost 7 bases, V lost 5 bases, and 6 bases had no gene match. The CDR3 sequence is 14 residues long. The chain's CDR3 is CATSPTGDSEKLFF. The CDR3 DNA is TGTGCCACCAGCCCGACAGGGGATAGTGAAAAACTGTTTTTT.

This rearrangement joins TRBV30 to TRBJ2-7; 10 bases line up with TRBD2. CDR3 length: 16 residues. V lost 0 bases, J lost 5 bases, and 10 bases stayed unmatched. Germline values: CDR1 GTSNPN, CDR2 SVGIG (reference sequence). The CDR3 is CAWSVLRASGGHEQYF. CDR3 coding DNA: TGTGCCTGGAGTGTACTTAGGGCTAGCGGGGGCCACGAGCAGTACTTC.

V is TRBV5-1 and J is TRBJ2-7, with 7 nucleotides matching TRBD1. J gave up 5 bases and V 2 bases, and 13 bases lay outside the gene matches. Germline assignment: CDR1 SGHRS and CDR2 YFSETQ. CDR3 length: 16 amino acids. This CDR3 is CASSFLSTGRPHEQYF. For the CDR3, the DNA is TGCGCCAGCAGCTTTCTCTCGACAGGGCGTCCTCACGAGCAGTACTTC.

This chain uses TRBV7-2 with TRBJ2-2, with 11 bases that match TRBD2. The CDR3 spans 16 residues. Trimming took 5 bases from V and 5 from J; bases not matched to a gene: 7. The germline CDR1 and CDR2 sequences are SGHTA and FQGNSA. CDR3 in amino acids: CASSLRLAGYTGELFF. The CDR3 nucleotides are TGTGCCAGCAGCCTTCGACTAGCGGGGTATACCGGGGAGCTGTTTTTT.

The V gene is TRBV11-2, the J gene TRBJ2-7, with 8 bases matching TRBD2. The CDR3 runs to 13 residues. Looked up from germline, CDR1 is SGHAT and CDR2 is FQNNGV. V lost 4 bases to trimming and J lost 9 bases; unmatched junction nucleotides: 8. This CDR3 reads CASSSAGGGRQYF. In nucleotides, the CDR3 is TGTGCCAGCAGCTCCGCCGGGGGGGGTCGGCAGTACTTC.

The count of this clone is one. The chain has TRBV4-1 and TRBJ2-7, with D possibly being TRBD2 (5 bases). CDR3 length equals 15 residues. V lost 4 bases to trimming and J lost 9 bases, with 22 bases between them. Germline lookup yields CDR1 MGHRA and CDR2 YSYEKL. The CDR3 DNA is TGCGCCAGCAGCCCCGTAACTAGACTGTATACGGGGCAGTACTTC. Translating it yields CASSPVTRLYTGQYF.

The chain combines TRBV27 with TRBJ2-1; D unresolved. Trimming stripped 3 bases from V and 0 bases from J, with 18 bases between. Germline-derived CDR1 and CDR2 are MNHEY and SMNVEV (reference sequence). The CDR3 length is 18 residues. The CDR3 bases are TGTGCCAGCAGTTTTCGGAAGAGCGCCGTCCCCTCCTACAATGAGCAGTTCTTC. This sequence encodes CASSFRKSAVPSYNEQFF.

This rearrangement joins TRBV27 to TRBJ1-6, with D perhaps matching TRBD1 (5 bases). Germline V CDR1 and CDR2: MNHEY, SMNVEV (reference sequence). CDR3 length equals 15 residues. V was cut by 6 bases and J by 13 bases, with 22 bases left in between. The CDR3 nucleotides read TGTGCCAGCAGCGTAGACCAGGGTCCTATCGCGCCCCTCCACTTT. It yields the protein CASSVDQGPIAPLHF.

The J gene is TRBJ2-7, the V gene TRBV9; D possibly corresponds to TRBD2 (6 bases). V was clipped by 3 bases and J by 2 bases, with 15 bases between them. Per germline, CDR1 SGDLS and CDR2 YYNGEE. This CDR3 comprises 15 residues. DNA for the CDR3: TGTGCCAGCAGCGGGGGGGACGGAGGGGCCTACGAGCAGTACTTC. This gives the protein CASSGGDGGAYEQYF. Full variable domain (remainder filled in from reference TRBV9 and TRBJ2-7): DSGVTQTPKHLITATGQRVTLRCSPRSGDLSVYWYQQSLDQGLQFLIQYYNGEERAKGNILERFSAQQFPDLHSELNLSSLELGDSALYFCASSGGDGGAYEQYFGPGTRLTVT.

V is TRBV29-1 and J is TRBJ1-4; 9 nucleotides line up with TRBD1. This CDR3 is 14 amino acids long. CDR1 is SQVTM and CDR2 is ANQGSEA in the germline V gene. Trimming at V came to 4 bases and at J to 1 base, leaving 1 base not matched to a gene. The CDR3 coding sequence is TGCAGCGTTGGGGGACAGGGAACTAATGAAAAACTGTTTTTT. Translation gives CSVGGQGTNEKLFF.

This chain uses TRBV4-2 with TRBJ1-4; D ambiguous. The CDR3 extends over 13 amino acids. In germline, CDR1 is LGHNA, CDR2 YNFKEQ. Trimming pared 8 bases from V and 8 bases from J, leaving 15 bases between. The CDR3 reads CASGPGPWEKLFF. CDR3 bases: TGTGCCAGCGGCCCTGGGCCTTGGGAAAAACTGTTTTTT.

The rearrangement links TRBV7-6 to TRBJ2-1; TRBD2 agrees at 9 bases. Germline V gene lookup returns CDR1 SGHVS and CDR2 FNYEAQ. The junction had 16 bases not matched to a gene; V was cut back by 5 bases and J by 11 bases. This CDR3 spans 16 amino acids. CDR3 residues: CASSAYTGTSMAQQFF. DNA for the CDR3: TGTGCCAGCAGCGCCTACACCGGGACTAGCATGGCTCAGCAGTTCTTC. The entire variable domain, with the rest obtained from reference TRBV7-6 and TRBJ2-1, is as follows: GAGVSQSPRYKVTKRGQDVALRCDPISGHVSLYWYRQALGQGPEFLTYFNYEAQQDKSGLPNDRFSAERPEGSISTLTIQRTEQRDSAMYRCASSAYTGTSMAQQFFGPGTRLTVL.

This clone was seen once. V gene TRBV10-3 combines with J gene TRBJ2-7, with D possibly TRBD2 on 5 matching bases. The CDR3 sequence is 14 residues long. Germline lookup yields CDR1 ENHRY and CDR2 SYGVKD. Trimming removed 1 base from V and 4 bases from J, with 11 bases in between. CDR3 loop: CAISEFPGIYEQYF. The CDR3 DNA is TGTGCCATCAGTGAGTTCCCGGGAATATACGAGCAGTACTTC.

V and J are TRBV28 and TRBJ2-7, with a possible D match to TRBD1 (6 bases). Trimming left V 9 bases short and J 5 bases short, with 26 bases between. CDR3 length: 16 amino acids. The germline V gene has CDR1 MDHEN and CDR2 SYDVKM. CDR3 DNA sequence: TGTGCCAGTACCAAGGCAGAAGGGACAATTGGTAACGAGCAGTACTTC. The encoded protein is CASTKAEGTIGNEQYF. Based on the CDR3 plus reference TRBV28 and TRBJ2-7, the full variable domain is DVKVTQSSRYLVKRTGEKVFLECVQDMDHENMFWYRQDPGLGLRLIYFSYDVKMKEKGDIPEGYSVSREKKERFSLILESASTNQTSMYLCASTKAEGTIGNEQYFGPGTRLTVT.

The rearrangement links TRBV5-4 to TRBJ2-1; TRBD2 matches 11 bases. V dropped 3 bases and J dropped 4; count of bases not matched to a gene: 12. The CDR3 extends over 18 amino acids. Germline assignment: CDR1 SGHNT and CDR2 YYREEE (reference sequence). This CDR3 is CASSSDPWTSGYYNEQFF. CDR3 sequence (DNA): TGTGCCAGCAGCTCCGACCCCTGGACTAGCGGGTATTACAATGAGCAGTTCTTC.

The sample holds one count of this clone. V gene TRBV4-2 combines with J gene TRBJ2-7, with D possibly being TRBD1 (5 bases). CDR3 size: 13 residues. In germline, CDR1 is LGHNA, CDR2 YNFKEQ. The V end lost 1 base, the J end lost 2 bases, and 6 bases lay between the germline ends. CDR3 in DNA: TGTGCCAGCAGCCAAGTGACAGCCTACGAGCAGTACTTC. This gives the protein CASSQVTAYEQYF.

The CDR3 spells CASSYSLTAAKGYTF. DNA for the CDR3: TGTGCCAGCAGTTACTCGCTGACAGCCGCGAAGGGCTACACCTTC. The chain employs TRBV6-5 and TRBJ1-2; perhaps TRBD1 as D (5 bases). Germline V gives CDR1 MNHEY, CDR2 SVGAGI. This CDR3 is built from 15 residues. The V and J ends lost 0 bases and 8 bases respectively, with 16 bases between them.

In nucleotides, the CDR3 is TGTGCCAGCTCACCACAGGGGGCATCGGAAAAACTGTTTTTT. Protein sequence: CASSPQGASEKLFF. This chain joins TRBV18 and TRBJ1-4, with 7 bases aligning to TRBD1. This CDR3 contains 14 residues. The ends lost 1 base at V and 8 bases at J; junction bases unmatched: 4. CDR1 is KGHSH and CDR2 is LQKENI in the germline V gene.

This rearrangement joins TRBV18 to TRBJ2-1; 7 nucleotides match TRBD2. Trimming at V came to 2 bases and at J to 8 bases, leaving 12 bases not matched to a gene. This CDR3 contains 16 residues. The germline V gene has CDR1 KGHSH and CDR2 LQKENI. CDR3: CASSPGLVGVRDEQFF. Written as DNA, the CDR3 is TGTGCCAGCTCACCAGGACTAGTGGGAGTAAGGGATGAGCAGTTCTTC.